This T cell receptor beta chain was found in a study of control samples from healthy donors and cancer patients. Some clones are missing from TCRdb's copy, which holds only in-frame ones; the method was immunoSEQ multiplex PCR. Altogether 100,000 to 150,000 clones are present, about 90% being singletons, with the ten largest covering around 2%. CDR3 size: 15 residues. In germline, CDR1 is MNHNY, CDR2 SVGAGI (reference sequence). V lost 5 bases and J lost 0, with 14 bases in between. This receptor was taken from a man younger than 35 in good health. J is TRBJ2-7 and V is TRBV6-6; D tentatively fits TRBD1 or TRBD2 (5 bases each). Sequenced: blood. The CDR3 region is CASSPKGPPSYEQYF. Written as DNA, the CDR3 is TGTGCCAGCAGTCCGAAGGGACCACCCTCCTACGAGCAGTACTTC.